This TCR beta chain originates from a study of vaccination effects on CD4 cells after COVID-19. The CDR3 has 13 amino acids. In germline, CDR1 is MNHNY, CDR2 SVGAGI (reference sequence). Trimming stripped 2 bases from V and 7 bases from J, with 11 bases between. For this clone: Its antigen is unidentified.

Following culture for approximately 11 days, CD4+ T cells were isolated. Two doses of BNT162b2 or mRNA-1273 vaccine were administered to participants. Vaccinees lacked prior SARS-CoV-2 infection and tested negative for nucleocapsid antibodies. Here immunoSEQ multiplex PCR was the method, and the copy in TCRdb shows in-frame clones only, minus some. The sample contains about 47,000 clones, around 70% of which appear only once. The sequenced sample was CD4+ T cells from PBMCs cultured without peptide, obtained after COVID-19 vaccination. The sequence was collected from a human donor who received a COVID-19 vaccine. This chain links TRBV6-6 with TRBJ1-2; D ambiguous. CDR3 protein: CASSYRAGRGYTF. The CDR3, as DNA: TGTGCCAGCAGTTACCGGGCCGGTCGTGGCTACACCTTC.